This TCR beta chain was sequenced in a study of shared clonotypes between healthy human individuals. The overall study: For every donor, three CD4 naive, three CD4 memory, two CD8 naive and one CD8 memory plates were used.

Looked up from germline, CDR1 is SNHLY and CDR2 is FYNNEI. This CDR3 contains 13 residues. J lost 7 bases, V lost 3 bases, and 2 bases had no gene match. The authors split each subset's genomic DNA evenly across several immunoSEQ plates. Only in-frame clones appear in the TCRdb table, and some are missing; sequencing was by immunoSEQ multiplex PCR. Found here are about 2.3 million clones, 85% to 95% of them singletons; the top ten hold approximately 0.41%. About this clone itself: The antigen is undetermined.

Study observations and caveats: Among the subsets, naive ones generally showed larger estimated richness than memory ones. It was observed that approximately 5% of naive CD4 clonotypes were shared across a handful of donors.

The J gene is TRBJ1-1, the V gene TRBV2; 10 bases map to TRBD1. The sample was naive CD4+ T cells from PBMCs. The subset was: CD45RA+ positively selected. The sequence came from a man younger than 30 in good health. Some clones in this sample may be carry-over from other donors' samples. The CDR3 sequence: CASSETGGSEAFF. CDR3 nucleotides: TGTGCCAGCAGTGAGACAGGGGGCAGTGAAGCTTTCTTT.